This TCR beta chain emerged from a study of blood T cells in healthy people across ages. Together with a sample-barcoded 5' primer, a J-beta primer mix was included in a second PCR lasting roughly 7 to 11 cycles. TCRdb used MiXCR to reprocess the 5' RACE reads, holding one entry per CDR3 protein. The data contain about 900,000 distinct CDR3 sequences, around 68% of them singletons. This CDR3 contains 16 residues. V was pared by 2 bases and J by 2 bases, with 4 bases of the junction left unmatched. The germline V gene has CDR1 LGHNA and CDR2 YNFKEQ. This clonotype was obtained from a man younger than 40 in good health. This rearrangement joins TRBV4-2 to TRBJ2-5, with TRBD2 matching over 11 bases. The source material was blood. CDR3 protein: CASSQPLAGGQETQYF. Written as DNA, the CDR3 is TGTGCCAGCAGCCAACCCCTAGCGGGGGGACAAGAGACCCAGTACTTC.